One and the same sample provided the 24 T cell receptor beta chains below, sequenced in a study of neurological immune-mediated disorders. TCRdb recomputed calls from the 5' RACE reads with MiXCR, one row per CDR3 protein. The sample lists 55,000 to 75,000 distinct CDR3 sequences, under 2.5% occurring once. Sequencing was done on a sample of PBMCs. These receptors were obtained from a man in his fifties with multiple sclerosis.

This clonotype was counted at least ten times. This chain links TRBV29-1 with TRBJ2-1, with D perhaps TRBD1 (6 bases). CDR1 and CDR2 (germline): SQVTM, ANQGSEA. V shed 3 bases and J shed 0 bases, with 15 bases lying between them. The CDR3 is made up of 16 amino acids. The DNA for the CDR3 is TGCAGCGTTGAGGGGGTGGAGGACAGCTCCTACAATGAGCAGTTCTTC. Amino acid sequence: CSVEGVEDSSYNEQFF.

The table lists this clonotype with many counts. This chain connects TRBV5-1 to TRBJ1-1; D may be TRBD1 (5 bases). V was clipped by 0 bases and J by 0 bases, with 6 bases between them. This CDR3 is built from 14 residues. Germline V gene sequence: CDR1 SGHRS, CDR2 YFSETQ. CDR3 amino acids: CASSLDRLNTEAFF. The CDR3 bases are TGCGCCAGCAGCTTGGACAGGCTGAACACTGAAGCTTTCTTT.

The table lists this clonotype with many counts. The rearrangement links TRBV15 to TRBJ1-1; no clear D gene. Between the trimmed V and J ends, which lost 0 bases and 8 bases, there was a span of 16 bases. Germline CDR1 reads LNHNV; CDR2 reads YYDKDF (reference sequence). CDR3 size: 15 residues. This chain's CDR3 is CATSRDPGLVGEAFF. The CDR3 coding sequence is TGTGCCACCAGCAGAGATCCAGGACTCGTCGGGGAAGCTTTCTTT.

This clonotype showed up many times. This chain uses TRBV9 with TRBJ1-3, with D possibly TRBD1 on 5 matching bases. CDR1 and CDR2 (germline): SGDLS, YYNGEE. The V end was cut by 2 bases, the J end by 0 bases, with 9 bases between. The CDR3 covers 15 residues. CDR3: CASSVGPDSGNTIYF. CDR3 nucleotides: TGTGCCAGCAGCGTGGGGCCCGACTCTGGAAACACCATATATTTT.

This clonotype was seen repeatedly, ten times or more. This chain links TRBV7-2 with TRBJ2-6, with 9 bases lining up with TRBD1. CDR3 size: 17 residues. V lost 5 bases to trimming and J lost 0 bases; unmatched junction nucleotides: 5. CDR1 SGHTA and CDR2 FQGNSA come from the germline V gene. The CDR3 DNA is TGTGCCAGCAGCCGGACAGGGGTGCCCTCTGGGGCCAACGTCCTGACTTTC. It specifies CASSRTGVPSGANVLTF.

This clonotype has only a few counts. This chain joins TRBV11-2 and TRBJ2-3, with no clear D. Germline V gene data show CDR1 as SGHAT and CDR2 as FQNNGV. The CDR3 has 15 amino acids. V lost 0 bases and J 3 bases, leaving 10 bases between the germline ends. The CDR3 bases are TGTGCCAGCAGCTTAGACGGTCTGATTACAGATACGCAGTATTTT. As protein: CASSLDGLITDTQYF.

This clonotype has ten or more counts. Here the CDR3 DNA reads TGTGCCAGCAGCTTATTGCCCGTCCGGAACACTGAAGCTTTCTTT. This encodes CASSLLPVRNTEAFF. The chain combines TRBV7-2 with TRBJ1-1, with unresolved D. CDR1 is SGHTA, CDR2 FQGNSA, per germline. The CDR3 totals 15 residues. Trimming left V 2 bases short and J 1 base short, with 11 bases between.

This clonotype was counted at least ten times. The J gene is TRBJ2-6, the V gene TRBV30, with D unresolved. Germline CDR1 reads GTSNPN; CDR2 reads SVGIG (reference sequence). CDR3 length: 15 residues. Trimming took off 0 bases at V and 0 bases at J, with 6 bases between the two ends. Here the CDR3 reads CAWSVIRSGANVLTF. DNA of the CDR3: TGTGCCTGGAGTGTAATTCGCTCTGGGGCCAACGTCCTGACTTTC.

In its sample, this clonotype was seen many times. The rearrangement joins TRBV19 to TRBJ1-1; D gene ambiguous. V dropped 2 bases and J dropped 4 bases, with 11 bases sitting between them. Germline V gene sequence: CDR1 LNHDA, CDR2 SQIVND (reference sequence). CDR3 length: 14 residues. CDR3 residues: CASSIRVQTTEAFF. CDR3 bases: TGTGCCAGTAGTATACGGGTCCAAACCACTGAAGCTTTCTTT.

This clonotype occurred many times. CDR3 residues: CASSPDRGGYGYTF. CDR3 nucleotides: TGTGCCAGCAGCCCCGACAGGGGTGGCTATGGCTACACCTTC. J is TRBJ1-2 and V is TRBV7-3; 8 bases are shared with TRBD1. With V trimmed by 5 bases and J by 4 bases, 6 bases remained unmatched. The germline V gene encodes CDR1 SGHTA and CDR2 FQGTGA. The CDR3 covers 14 residues.

This clonotype was recorded many times. The V call is TRBV9, the J call TRBJ2-2; 7 bases align to TRBD2. The trim removed 3 bases at V and 6 bases at J, leaving 2 bases unmatched. Germline assignment: CDR1 SGDLS and CDR2 YYNGEE. The CDR3 runs to 13 residues. This CDR3 reads CASSEGGSGELFF. CDR3 DNA: TGTGCCAGCAGCGAGGGAGGGTCCGGGGAGCTGTTTTTT.

Worth noting for this clonotype: Compared with germline, one end of the junction differs, possibly owing to a read error. The rearrangement links TRBV4-3 to TRBJ1-6, with TRBD1 matching 9 bases. In germline, CDR1 is LGHNA, CDR2 YSLEER. The CDR3 is 16 amino acids. CDR3 amino acids: CASSQGRTGVNSHLHF. CDR3 nucleotides: TGCGCCAGCAGCCAGGGGAGGACAGGGGTTAATTCACACCTCCACTTT.

This clonotype came up many times. V usage is TRBV7-2 and J usage is TRBJ1-1, with D unresolved. The CDR3 consists of 15 residues. The V gene's germline CDR1 is SGHTA and CDR2 FQGNSA. V shed 1 base and J shed 3 bases, with 12 bases lying between them. CDR3 bases: TGTGCCAGCAGCTTAGATGGAGGTTGGGACACTGAAGCTTTCTTT. It codes for CASSLDGGWDTEAFF.

This clonotype was recorded many times. This chain links TRBV7-6 with TRBJ1-1; D not certain. Trimming stripped 0 bases from V and 5 bases from J, with 7 bases between. The length of the CDR3 is 13 residues. Germline V gives CDR1 SGHVS, CDR2 FNYEAQ. CDR3 sequence: CASSLAYGTEAFF. The CDR3 DNA reads TGTGCCAGCAGCTTAGCGTATGGGACTGAAGCTTTCTTT.

This clonotype was seen many times. The CDR3 reads CSARPSGVSYNEQFF. CDR3 DNA sequence: TGCAGTGCTAGACCCTCGGGGGTATCCTACAATGAGCAGTTCTTC. The chain combines TRBV20-1 with TRBJ2-1; the D gene is possibly TRBD2 (6 bases). The V end was cut by 2 bases, the J end by 1 base, with 12 bases between. CDR1 DFQATT and CDR2 SNEGSKA come from the germline V gene (reference sequence). This CDR3 is 15 amino acids long.

This clonotype was seen ten or more times. This rearrangement joins TRBV15 to TRBJ2-7; 10 nucleotides line up with TRBD1. This CDR3 is 15 amino acids long. In germline, CDR1 is LNHNV, CDR2 YYDKDF (reference sequence). The J segment lost 1 base and the V segment lost 4 bases, leaving 4 bases of the junction unmatched. The CDR3 sequence is CATSIRQGASYEQYF. In DNA, the CDR3 is TGTGCCACCAGCATACGACAGGGGGCTTCCTACGAGCAGTACTTC.

Note on this clonotype: This may be a read error: a much more frequent sequence differs by one nucleotide. The chain employs TRBV18 and TRBJ2-1, with 9 bases identical to TRBD2. CDR3 length: 13 residues. Germline CDR1 KGHSH, CDR2 LQKENI. J was trimmed by 12 bases and V by 2 bases; bases with no gene match: 5. Here the CDR3 reads CASSPTLAGRQFF. Written as DNA, the CDR3 is TGTGCCAGCTCACCAACGCTAGCGGGGCGGCAGTTCTTC.

There are many counts of this clonotype. The chain couples TRBV7-2 to TRBJ2-1; TRBD1 might be the D (6 bases). Germline V lookup: CDR1 SGHTA, CDR2 FQGNSA. The CDR3 is made up of 15 amino acids. V lost 5 bases to trimming and J lost 2 bases, with 13 bases between them. The CDR3 is CASSLRGGTYNEQFF. DNA of the CDR3: TGTGCCAGCAGCCTCCGAGGGGGTACCTACAATGAGCAGTTCTTC. The variable domain in full, completed from reference TRBV7-2 and TRBJ2-1, reads GAGVSQSPSNKVTEKGKDVELRCDPISGHTALYWYRQSLGQGLEFLIYFQGNSAPDKSGLPSDRFSAERTGGSVSTLTIQRTQQEDSAVYLCASSLRGGTYNEQFFGPGTRLTVL.

This clonotype was seen at least ten times. The chain couples TRBV12-3 or TRBV12-4 to TRBJ2-6, with D possibly being TRBD2 (5 bases). This CDR3 comprises 15 residues. V was clipped by 3 bases and J by 2 bases, with 8 bases between them. CDR3 nucleotides: TGTGCCAGCAGTTTTAGGGAGACTGGGGCCAACGTCCTGACTTTC. It codes for CASSFRETGANVLTF.

This clonotype showed up many times. The genes are TRBV27 and TRBJ1-2, with D maybe TRBD1 (6 bases). Trimming removed 3 bases at V and 9 bases at J, with 14 bases between. The CDR3 spans 13 residues. The V gene's germline CDR1 is MNHEY and CDR2 SMNVEV (reference sequence). The CDR3 reads CASSFRGALRYTF. The CDR3 nucleotides read TGTGCCAGCAGTTTTAGGGGGGCGTTGCGCTACACCTTC.

This clonotype was observed at least ten times. This rearrangement joins TRBV10-3 to TRBJ2-3; D gene uncertain. Looked up from germline, CDR1 is ENHRY and CDR2 is SYGVKD. With 4 bases removed from V and 2 bases from J, the gap between germline ends came to 10 bases. The CDR3 runs 14 residues. CDR3 DNA sequence: TGTGCCATCAGTGGCGAGAGAAACACAGATACGCAGTATTTT. Amino acid sequence: CAISGERNTDTQYF.

This clonotype was detected many times. This chain uses TRBV6-5 with TRBJ2-1; D may be TRBD1 (6 bases). V was shortened by 4 bases and J by 0 bases, with 22 bases between the two germline ends. CDR3 length: 19 amino acids. CDR1 and CDR2 from the germline V gene are MNHEY and SVGAGI. CDR3 bases: TGTGCCAGCAGTTCCCGGGACACGCTTACGGAGAGCTCCTACAATGAGCAGTTCTTC. As protein: CASSSRDTLTESSYNEQFF.

In this sample, this clonotype turned up many times. The rearrangement joins TRBV11-2 to TRBJ2-7, with D perhaps matching TRBD1 or TRBD2 (5 bases each). The CDR3 runs 14 residues. Germline values: CDR1 SGHAT, CDR2 FQNNGV. The V end lost 3 bases, the J end lost 6 bases, and 15 bases lay between the germline ends. CDR3 in DNA: TGTGCCAGCAGCTTCGGTCGGGGCTCCGTCGAGCAGTACTTC. Translating gives CASSFGRGSVEQYF.

This clonotype was observed at least ten times. V and J are TRBV7-2 and TRBJ1-6, with D perhaps TRBD1 (6 bases). Trimming left V 2 bases short and J 9 bases short, with 23 bases between. The germline V gene encodes CDR1 SGHTA and CDR2 FQGNSA. The CDR3 extends over 18 amino acids. The CDR3 DNA sequence: TGTGCCAGCAGCTTATCGGGTCGGGGCCAAAGGGGGGGTTCACCCCTCCACTTT. Translation gives CASSLSGRGQRGGSPLHF.